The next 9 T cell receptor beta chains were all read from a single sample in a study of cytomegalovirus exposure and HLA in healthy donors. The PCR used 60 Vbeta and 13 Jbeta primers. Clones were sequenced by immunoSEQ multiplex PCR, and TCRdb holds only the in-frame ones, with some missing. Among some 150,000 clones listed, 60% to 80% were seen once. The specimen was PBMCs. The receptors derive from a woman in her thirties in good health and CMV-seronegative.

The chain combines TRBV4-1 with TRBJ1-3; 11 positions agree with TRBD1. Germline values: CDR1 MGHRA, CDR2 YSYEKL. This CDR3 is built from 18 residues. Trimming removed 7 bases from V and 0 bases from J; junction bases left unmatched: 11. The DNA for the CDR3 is TGCGCCAGCACCCCCGGACAGGGGGCACCCAACTCTGGAAACACCATATATTTT. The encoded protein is CASTPGQGAPNSGNTIYF.

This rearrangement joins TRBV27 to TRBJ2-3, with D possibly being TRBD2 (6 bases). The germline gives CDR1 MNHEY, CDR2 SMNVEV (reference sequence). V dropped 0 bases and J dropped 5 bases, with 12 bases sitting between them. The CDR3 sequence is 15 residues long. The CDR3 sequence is CASSLSGRGGDTQYF. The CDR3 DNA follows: TGTGCCAGCAGTTTATCTGGGCGGGGCGGAGATACGCAGTATTTT.

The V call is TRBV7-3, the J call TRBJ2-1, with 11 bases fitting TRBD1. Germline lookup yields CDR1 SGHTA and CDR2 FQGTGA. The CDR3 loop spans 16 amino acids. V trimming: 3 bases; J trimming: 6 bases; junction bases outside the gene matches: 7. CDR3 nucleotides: TGTGCCAGCAGCTTGCTCCCGGGACAGGGGGGCAATGAGCAGTTCTTC. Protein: CASSLLPGQGGNEQFF.

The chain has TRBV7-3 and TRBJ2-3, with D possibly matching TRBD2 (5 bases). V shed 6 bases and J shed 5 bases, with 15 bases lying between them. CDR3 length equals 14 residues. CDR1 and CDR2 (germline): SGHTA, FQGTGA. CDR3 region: CASSLNPGGDTQYF. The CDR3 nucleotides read TGTGCCAGCAGTCTTAACCCCGGAGGAGATACGCAGTATTTT.

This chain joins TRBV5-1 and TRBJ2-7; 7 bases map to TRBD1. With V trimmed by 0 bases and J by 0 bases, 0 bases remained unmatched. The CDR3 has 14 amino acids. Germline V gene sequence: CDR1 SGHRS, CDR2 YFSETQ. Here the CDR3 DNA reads TGCGCCAGCAGCTTGGGACAGGGCTCCTACGAGCAGTACTTC. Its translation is CASSLGQGSYEQYF.

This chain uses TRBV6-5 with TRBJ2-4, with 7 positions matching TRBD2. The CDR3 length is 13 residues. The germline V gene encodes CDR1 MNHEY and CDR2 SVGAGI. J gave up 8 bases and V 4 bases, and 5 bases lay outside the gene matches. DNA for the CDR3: TGTGCCAGCAGTTGGGCTAGCGGATACATTCAGTACTTC. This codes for CASSWASGYIQYF.

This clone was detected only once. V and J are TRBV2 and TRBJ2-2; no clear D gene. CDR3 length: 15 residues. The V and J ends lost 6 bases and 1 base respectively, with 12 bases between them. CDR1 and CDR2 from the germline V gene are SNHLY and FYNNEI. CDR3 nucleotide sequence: TGTGCCAGCAGGACCCTGGCAGGGAACACCGGGGAGCTGTTTTTT. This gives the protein CASRTLAGNTGELFF.

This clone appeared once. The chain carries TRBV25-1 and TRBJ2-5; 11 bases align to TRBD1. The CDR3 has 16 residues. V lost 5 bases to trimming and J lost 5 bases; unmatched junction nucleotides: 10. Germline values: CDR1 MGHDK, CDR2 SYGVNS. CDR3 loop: CASSKGQGAFRETQYF. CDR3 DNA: TGTGCCAGCAGTAAAGGACAGGGGGCGTTCAGGGAGACCCAGTACTTC.

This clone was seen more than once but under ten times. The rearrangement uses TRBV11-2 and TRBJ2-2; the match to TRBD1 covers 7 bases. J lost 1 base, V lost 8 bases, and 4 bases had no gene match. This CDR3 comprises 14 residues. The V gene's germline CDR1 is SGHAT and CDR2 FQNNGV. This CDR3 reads CASSGTVNTGELFF. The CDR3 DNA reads TGTGCCAGCTCCGGGACAGTGAACACCGGGGAGCTGTTTTTT.